The 11 T cell receptor beta chains below were found in one sample sequenced in a study of blood T cell repertoires in COVID-19. Profiling relied on immunoSEQ multiplex PCR, and the TCRdb table lists in-frame clones only, not all of them. The data contain roughly 220,000 clones, 86% of them singletons. Sequenced input: peripheral blood. Receptors were obtained from an elderly man with acute or convalescent COVID-19.

This clone was recorded once. In DNA form, the CDR3 reads TGTGCCAGCAGCTTAGGTCAGGGCGGGACTAGCGGGATGGCCCATGAGCAGTTCTTC. It yields the protein CASSLGQGGTSGMAHEQFF. This chain uses TRBV7-9 with TRBJ2-1; TRBD2 matches 13 bases. Germline loops: CDR1 SEHNR, CDR2 FQNEAQ (reference sequence). After removal of 1 base from V and 8 bases from J, the junction contained 14 bases not matched to a gene. This CDR3 region has 19 residues. Complete variable domain (other parts from reference TRBV7-9 and TRBJ2-1): DTGVSQNPRHKITKRGQNVTFRCDPISEHNRLYWYRQTLGQGPEFLTYFQNEAQLEKSRLLSDRFSAERPKGSFSTLEIQRTEQGDSAMYLCASSLGQGGTSGMAHEQFFGPGTRLTVL.

The chain couples TRBV5-1 to TRBJ2-1; D unclear. The V and J ends lost 0 bases and 5 bases respectively, with 6 bases between them. The CDR3 sequence is 13 residues long. CDR1 and CDR2 (germline): SGHRS, YFSETQ. In DNA form, the CDR3 reads TGCGCCAGCAGCTTGGGGCCAAACAATGAGCAGTTCTTC. Residues: CASSLGPNNEQFF.

This clone was seen only a few times. The chain couples TRBV27 to TRBJ2-2, with 7 nucleotides matching TRBD1. The germline CDR1 and CDR2 sequences are MNHEY and SMNVEV (reference sequence). The CDR3 has 15 amino acids. With 4 bases clipped from V and 1 base from J, the junction kept 3 bases outside the gene matches. CDR3 protein: CASSSRTGNTGELFF. The DNA for the CDR3 is TGTGCCAGCAGTTCGCGGACAGGGAACACCGGGGAGCTGTTTTTT.

V gene TRBV4-3 combines with J gene TRBJ1-3; TRBD1 aligns across 8 bases. Losses at the gene ends were 4 bases for V and 4 bases for J; bases not matched to a gene: 6. Germline V gene data show CDR1 as LGHNA and CDR2 as YSLEER. The CDR3 extends over 15 amino acids. The CDR3 protein is CASSPDRARGNTIYF. CDR3 DNA: TGCGCCAGCAGCCCGGACAGGGCGAGAGGAAACACCATATATTTT.

The gene calls are TRBV19 and TRBJ1-1, with D perhaps TRBD1 (5 bases). With 5 bases removed from V and 6 bases from J, the gap between germline ends came to 22 bases. Germline CDR1 LNHDA, CDR2 SQIVND (reference sequence). The CDR3 runs 16 residues. The CDR3 DNA sequence: TGTGCCAGTAGTTTCGCAAGGTTGGGGGGATTGGCTGAAGCTTTCTTT. The encoded protein is CASSFARLGGLAEAFF.

The chain couples TRBV7-2 to TRBJ1-3; maybe TRBD1 (5 bases). Germline CDR1 and CDR2: SGHTA and FQGNSA. CDR3 length: 15 residues. Trimming cost V 7 bases and J 0 bases, with 13 bases left between them. CDR3 coding DNA: TGTGCCAGCAACTCGCCAGGGTACTCTGGAAACACCATATATTTT. Translated: CASNSPGYSGNTIYF.

The chain employs TRBV18 and TRBJ1-5, with TRBD1 as a possible D gene (5 bases). V lost 3 bases and J 3 bases, leaving 12 bases between the germline ends. CDR3 size: 15 residues. Germline loops: CDR1 KGHSH, CDR2 LQKENI. The DNA of the CDR3 is TGTGCCAGCTCACCCAGGGAGGGGAACAATCAGCCCCAGCATTTT. It specifies CASSPREGNNQPQHF.

This chain connects TRBV5-6 to TRBJ2-7; 9 positions match TRBD1. The CDR3 is 12 residues long. CDR1 and CDR2 from the germline V gene are SGHDT and YYEEEE. DNA of the CDR3: TGTGCCAGCAGCCCAGGACAGGGGAACGCGAACGTC. It is translated as CASSPGQGNANV.

This chain links TRBV6-5 with TRBJ1-5, with D uncertain. The ends were cut back, 8 bases at V and 0 bases at J, with 11 bases in the middle. Germline CDR1 and CDR2: MNHEY and SVGAGI. This CDR3 has 14 amino acids. The CDR3 bases are TGTGCCAGCCGTCTCCCCTATAGCAATCAGCCCCAGCATTTT. Protein: CASRLPYSNQPQHF.

The chain couples TRBV28 to TRBJ2-3; possibly TRBD2 for D (6 bases). The CDR3 runs 14 residues. CDR1 is MDHEN and CDR2 is SYDVKM in the germline V gene. The ends were cut back, 6 bases at V and 2 bases at J, with 12 bases in the middle. In nucleotides, the CDR3 is TGTGCCAGCAGCCGGGGACTCGTCACAGATACGCAGTATTTT. It is translated as CASSRGLVTDTQYF.

This rearrangement joins TRBV24-1 to TRBJ2-7; 9 nucleotides align to TRBD2. In germline, CDR1 is KGHDR, CDR2 SFDVKD. With 11 bases clipped from V and 6 bases from J, the junction kept 16 bases outside the gene matches. This CDR3 is 15 amino acids long. In nucleotides, the CDR3 is TGTGCCAGCCCTCCTCCAGCGGGAGGACTTCCCGAGCAGTACGTC. The encoded protein is CASPPPAGGLPEQYV.